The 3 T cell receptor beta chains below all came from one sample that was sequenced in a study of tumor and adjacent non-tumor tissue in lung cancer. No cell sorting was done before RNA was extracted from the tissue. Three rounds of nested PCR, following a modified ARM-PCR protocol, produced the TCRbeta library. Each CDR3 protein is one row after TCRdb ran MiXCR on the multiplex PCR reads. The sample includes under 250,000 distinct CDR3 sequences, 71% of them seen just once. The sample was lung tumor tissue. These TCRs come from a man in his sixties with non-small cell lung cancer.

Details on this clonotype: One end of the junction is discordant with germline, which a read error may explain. CDR3 in amino acids: CSTRPGGTSAGEQVF. The CDR3 DNA reads TGCAGTACTAGACCCGGGGGGACTAGCGCGGGTGAGCAGGTCTTC. This chain links TRBV20-1 with TRBJ2-1; 10 bases map to TRBD2. Germline V gene data show CDR1 as DFQATT and CDR2 as SNEGSKA (reference sequence). The CDR3 is 15 residues long.

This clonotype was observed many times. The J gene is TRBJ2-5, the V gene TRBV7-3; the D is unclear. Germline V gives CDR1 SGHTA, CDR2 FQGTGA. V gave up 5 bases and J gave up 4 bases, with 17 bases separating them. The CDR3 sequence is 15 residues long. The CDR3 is CASSLNPGQRETQYF. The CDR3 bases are TGTGCCAGCAGCCTCAACCCCGGTCAGCGAGAGACCCAGTACTTC.

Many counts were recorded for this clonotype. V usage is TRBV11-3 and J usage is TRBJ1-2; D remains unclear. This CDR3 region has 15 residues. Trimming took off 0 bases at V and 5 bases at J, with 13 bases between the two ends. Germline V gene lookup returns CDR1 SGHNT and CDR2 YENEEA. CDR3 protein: CASSLDSSLRYGYTF. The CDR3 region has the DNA TGTGCCAGCAGCTTAGATTCGAGCTTACGTTATGGCTACACCTTC.